Following are 21 T cell receptor beta chains from one sample sequenced in a study of sequential checkpoint blockade in melanoma. The repertoire was sequenced with immunoSEQ multiplex PCR; TCRdb's copy has only in-frame clones and lacks some. Of approximately 7,000 clones in the sample, 28% were seen once. Treatment in this sample: randomized to nivolumab then ipilimumab (arm A) or the reverse (arm B). Specimen: tumor tissue (inferred from file names), collected from a patient given nivolumab and ipilimumab in sequence. Receptors originate from a human donor with melanoma.

This clone was seen repeatedly, ten times or more. The genes are TRBV6-8 and TRBJ2-7; D remains unclear. The CDR3 length is 14 residues. CDR1 is MNHGY and CDR2 is SAAAGT in the germline V gene. Trimming removed 4 bases from V and 2 bases from J, with 12 bases in between. For the CDR3, the DNA is TGTGCCAGCAGTTGGCGACACGGTGCCTACGAGCAGTACTTC. It is translated as CASSWRHGAYEQYF.

The sample holds a few counts of this clone. Written as DNA, the CDR3 is TGTGCCAGCAGTGAAGCGACCTTTGCAGGGGAGGGTGAAGCTTTCTTT. Protein: CASSEATFAGEGEAFF. This rearrangement joins TRBV6-1 to TRBJ1-1; D is perhaps TRBD1 (6 bases). Germline CDR1 is MNHNS and CDR2 is SASEGT. The CDR3 contains 16 residues. Trimming pared 0 bases from V and 7 bases from J, leaving 18 bases between.

This clone has more than one count but fewer than ten. The J gene is TRBJ1-3, the V gene TRBV11-3; D call uncertain. This CDR3 contains 14 residues. The germline V and J ends were trimmed by 2 bases and 2 bases, with 7 bases remaining between them. The germline V gene has CDR1 SGHNT and CDR2 YENEEA. In DNA form, the CDR3 reads TGTGCCAGCAGCTTACAGTTTACTGGAAACACCATATATTTT. Its translation: CASSLQFTGNTIYF.

The chain is built from TRBV30 and TRBJ1-1; the D gene is possibly TRBD1 (5 bases). CDR1 is GTSNPN and CDR2 is SVGIG in the germline V gene (reference sequence). The V end was cut by 4 bases, the J end by 5 bases, with 11 bases between. The CDR3 totals 12 residues. CDR3 coding DNA: TGTGCCTGGAAACAGGCCTGGACTGAAGCTTTCTTT. Protein sequence: CAWKQAWTEAFF.

The chain combines TRBV9 with TRBJ2-7, with D unresolved. V lost 0 bases and J lost 6, with 13 bases in between. CDR3 length equals 14 residues. CDR1 is SGDLS, CDR2 YYNGEE, per germline. CDR3 in DNA: TGTGCCAGCAGCGTAGTCGAGAACTCTCCCGAGCAGTACTTC. Its translation is CASSVVENSPEQYF.

This clone ranks as medium-sized. The chain uses TRBV11-3 and TRBJ1-2; D unclear. CDR1 and CDR2 from the germline V gene are SGHNT and YENEEA. This CDR3 is built from 15 residues. V gave up 5 bases and J gave up 4 bases, with 17 bases separating them. CDR3 sequence: CASSQDGLGSYGYTF. CDR3 DNA: TGTGCCAGCAGCCAGGACGGGCTCGGCTCCTATGGCTACACCTTC.

The chain links TRBV6-8 to TRBJ1-3; 8 nucleotides align to TRBD1. Germline CDR1 and CDR2: MNHGY and SAAAGT. J was trimmed by 4 bases and V by 5 bases; bases with no gene match: 7. The CDR3 spans 15 residues. The CDR3 DNA reads as TGTGCCAGCAGTAACCAGGGGGCAGTCGGAAACACCATATATTTT. This sequence encodes CASSNQGAVGNTIYF.

By share, this clone ranks as medium-sized. The chain has TRBV11-3 and TRBJ1-3; D may be TRBD1 (6 bases). Germline CDR1 SGHNT, CDR2 YENEEA. There are 14 residues in the CDR3. V was pared by 5 bases and J by 1 base, with 9 bases between. The CDR3 is CASSPGQSGNTIYF. DNA for the CDR3: TGTGCCAGCAGCCCAGGACAGTCTGGAAACACCATATATTTT.

This clone is a singleton in its sample. This chain joins TRBV30 and TRBJ2-1, with 7 bases matching TRBD1. Trimming took 5 bases from V and 4 from J; bases not matched to a gene: 5. The CDR3 has 13 residues. The germline gives CDR1 GTSNPN, CDR2 SVGIG (reference sequence). Here the CDR3 DNA reads TGTGCCTGGTCGGTGGGACAGTACAATGAGCAGTTCTTC. Encoded protein: CAWSVGQYNEQFF.

This clone showed up just a few times. The chain recombines TRBV30 with TRBJ1-5, with 7 positions matching TRBD1. CDR1 is GTSNPN, CDR2 SVGIG, per germline (reference sequence). The V and J ends lost 2 bases and 5 bases, in that order; junction bases with no gene match: 6. The length of the CDR3 is 14 residues. The CDR3 protein is CAWSRDREDQPQHF. CDR3 nucleotide sequence: TGTGCCTGGAGTAGGGACAGAGAAGATCAGCCCCAGCATTTT.

This clone came up a few times. The chain carries TRBV30 and TRBJ2-5; D ambiguous. V was cut by 4 bases and J by 5 bases, with 14 bases left in between. This CDR3 region has 13 residues. Germline V lookup: CDR1 GTSNPN, CDR2 SVGIG (reference sequence). CDR3 in amino acids: CAWTLGFWETQYF. The CDR3 bases are TGTGCCTGGACCCTGGGGTTCTGGGAGACCCAGTACTTC.

The rearrangement joins TRBV5-1 to TRBJ1-1; 8 bases match TRBD1. The V segment lost 5 bases and the J segment 1 base; nucleotides outside the gene matches: 4. The CDR3 runs to 14 residues. Germline V lookup: CDR1 SGHRS, CDR2 YFSETQ. CDR3 sequence: CASSQGAANTEAFF. The CDR3 DNA reads as TGCGCCAGCAGTCAGGGGGCCGCGAACACTGAAGCTTTCTTT.

The rearrangement uses TRBV30 and TRBJ2-1; 8 nucleotides line up with TRBD2. Trimming removed 4 bases from V and 9 bases from J; junction bases left unmatched: 11. The CDR3 contains 14 residues. CDR1 and CDR2 from the germline V gene are GTSNPN and SVGIG (reference sequence). Here the CDR3 DNA reads TGTGCCTGGACCGGGACTAGGATTTATGGTGAGCAGTTCTTC. Its translation is CAWTGTRIYGEQFF.

V and J are TRBV18 and TRBJ2-1; TRBD2 matches 13 bases. With 5 bases clipped from V and 7 bases from J, the junction kept 2 bases outside the gene matches. This CDR3 region has 14 residues. The germline CDR1 and CDR2 sequences are KGHSH and LQKENI. CDR3 region: CASSGTSGNNEQFF. CDR3 bases: TGTGCCAGCTCAGGGACTAGCGGGAATAATGAGCAGTTCTTC.

This clone appeared many times. The chain links TRBV9 to TRBJ2-1; 8 nucleotides agree with TRBD1. The CDR3 is 13 amino acids. Germline CDR1 SGDLS, CDR2 YYNGEE. After removal of 4 bases from V and 7 bases from J, the junction contained 4 bases not matched to a gene. CDR3: CASSSRQGNEQFF. CDR3 bases: TGTGCCAGCAGCTCCCGACAGGGGAATGAGCAGTTCTTC.

V usage is TRBV18 and J usage is TRBJ2-2, with D unclear. V was shortened by 3 bases and J by 8 bases, with 10 bases between the two germline ends. CDR1 KGHSH and CDR2 LQKENI come from the germline V gene. This CDR3 has 13 amino acids. The CDR3, as DNA: TGTGCCAGCTCACCTGACCTAAGTGGGGAGCTGTTTTTT. Protein: CASSPDLSGELFF.

V is TRBV19 and J is TRBJ1-5; the D is unclear. V lost 6 bases, J lost 6 bases, and 9 bases lay in between. In germline, CDR1 is LNHDA, CDR2 SQIVND (reference sequence). The CDR3 is 12 amino acids. CDR3 nucleotide sequence: TGTGCCAGTAGCGGCAGGTTTCAGCCCCAGCATTTT. Protein sequence: CASSGRFQPQHF.

This clone was picked up a small number of times. This chain connects TRBV7-1 to TRBJ1-2; 11 bases align to TRBD1. TRBV7-1 is flagged as an ORF with uncertain function. After removal of 6 bases from V and 7 bases from J, the junction contained 4 bases not matched to a gene. This CDR3 has 13 amino acids. Here the CDR3 DNA reads TGTGCCAGCAGGCGGGACAGGGGGAGTGGCTACACCTTC. Amino acid sequence: CASRRDRGSGYTF.

Only a few counts were recorded for this clone. CDR3 residues: CASSLSGTWANVLTF. The CDR3 region has the DNA TGTGCCAGCAGTTTATCAGGGACTTGGGCCAACGTCCTGACTTTC. The rearrangement uses TRBV28 and TRBJ2-6; D is possibly TRBD2 (6 bases). The V and J ends lost 1 base and 5 bases respectively, with 9 bases between them. CDR1 MDHEN and CDR2 SYDVKM come from the germline V gene. The CDR3 loop spans 15 amino acids. The full variable domain, its missing parts supplied by reference TRBV28 and TRBJ2-6, is DVKVTQSSRYLVKRTGEKVFLECVQDMDHENMFWYRQDPGLGLRLIYFSYDVKMKEKGDIPEGYSVSREKKERFSLILESASTNQTSMYLCASSLSGTWANVLTFGAGSRLTVL.

The V and J genes are TRBV18 and TRBJ1-5; D is unresolved. CDR1 is KGHSH, CDR2 LQKENI, per germline. The CDR3 loop spans 13 amino acids. Trimming removed 6 bases at V and 5 bases at J, with 11 bases between. The chain's CDR3 is CASSPGNDQPQHF. In DNA, the CDR3 is TGTGCCAGCTCTCCCGGGAACGATCAGCCCCAGCATTTT.

By share, this clone counts as large. The chain recombines TRBV29-1 with TRBJ2-1; unclear D gene. V lost 3 bases, J lost 5 bases, and 14 bases lay in between. This CDR3 has 14 residues. The germline CDR1 and CDR2 sequences are SQVTM and ANQGSEA. CDR3 protein: CSVDAQKANNEQFF. CDR3 DNA sequence: TGCAGCGTTGATGCACAAAAAGCAAACAATGAGCAGTTCTTC.